The rows below give T cell receptor beta chains drawn from one sample of a study of cytomegalovirus exposure and HLA in healthy donors. Profiled with immunoSEQ multiplex PCR; TCRdb holds only in-frame clones, not every one. The sample lists approximately 210,000 clones, about 76% seen once, with approximately 0.4% in the top ten. The sample was PBMCs. The receptors here all came from a male donor in good health and CMV-seropositive. CDR3s include the opening cysteine and the closing phenylalanine or tryptophan. A D gene is named only where the DNA matches it firmly. Size is omitted from some rows. Given values are once, few, many or a class for expanded clones.

CDR3,DNA,J,D,V,size
CASSWRDRDTDTQYF,TGCGCCAGCAGCTGGCGGGACAGGGACACAGATACGCAGTATTTT,TRBJ2-3,TRBD1,TRBV5-1,NA
CASSPRGLANYGYTF,TGTGCCAGCTCACCAAGGGGCCTAGCTAACTATGGCTACACCTTC,TRBJ1-2,NA,TRBV18,NA
CASSVGGGYNEQFF,TGTGCCAGCAGCGTAGGGGGCGGATACAATGAGCAGTTCTTC,TRBJ2-1,TRBD1,TRBV7-3,NA
CASSSPSGQGNDGNTIYF,TGTGCCAGCAGCTCACCTTCGGGACAGGGGAATGATGGAAACACCATATATTTT,TRBJ1-3,TRBD1,TRBV7-6,NA
CASGGDQPQHF,TGTGCCAGCGGAGGGGATCAGCCCCAGCATTTT,TRBJ1-5,NA,TRBV6-6,few
CASSPRTAGRTEAFF,TGTGCCAGCAGCCCCCGGACAGCCGGACGGACTGAAGCTTTCTTT,TRBJ1-1,NA,TRBV9,NA
CASSIDIRRAYEQYF,TGTGCCAGTAGTATAGATATTCGGCGGGCCTACGAGCAGTACTTC,TRBJ2-7,NA,TRBV19,NA
CASRTSGIRTDTQYF,TGTGCCAGCAGAACTAGCGGGATTAGGACAGATACGCAGTATTTT,TRBJ2-3,TRBD2,TRBV28,NA
CASSYGGGNTDTQYF,TGTGCCAGCAGTTACGGGGGGGGGAATACAGATACGCAGTATTTT,TRBJ2-3,TRBD2,TRBV6-6,NA
CASSREGYGYTF,TGCGCCAGCAGCAGGGAGGGCTATGGCTACACCTTC,TRBJ1-2,NA,TRBV5-1,NA
CASSPGWDRADHVGYTF,TGTGCCAGCAGCCCCGGGTGGGACAGGGCGGACCACGTGGGCTACACCTTC,TRBJ1-2,TRBD1,TRBV7-3,NA
CASSPGTFQETQYF,TGTGCCAGCAGCCCAGGGACTTTTCAAGAGACCCAGTACTTC,TRBJ2-5,NA,TRBV7-2,NA
CASSPLAGGKGEQYF,TGTGCCAGCTCACCCCTAGCGGGGGGGAAGGGGGAGCAGTACTTC,TRBJ2-7,TRBD2,TRBV18,NA
CASSATSGIGDTQYF,TGTGCCAGCAGCGCCACTAGCGGGATAGGCGATACGCAGTATTTT,TRBJ2-3,NA,TRBV12-1,NA
CASSLKGSGDNEQFF,TGTGCCAGCAGTTTAAAGGGAAGCGGGGACAATGAGCAGTTCTTC,TRBJ2-1,TRBD2,TRBV27,NA
CASREQGAGTDTQYF,TGTGCCAGCAGGGAACAGGGGGCTGGCACAGATACGCAGTATTTT,TRBJ2-3,TRBD1,TRBV9,NA
CASSLPGGRGYTF,TGCGCCAGCAGCCTTCCAGGGGGCCGTGGCTACACCTTC,TRBJ1-2,TRBD1,TRBV4-3,NA
CAWRARTNTGELFF,TGTGCCTGGAGAGCCAGGACGAACACCGGGGAGCTGTTTTTT,TRBJ2-2,NA,TRBV30,NA
CASRSSGGIQETQYF,TGTGCCAGCCGTTCCAGCGGGGGTATCCAAGAGACCCAGTACTTC,TRBJ2-5,TRBD2,TRBV19,NA
CASSLSLTGIRSYEQYF,TGTGCCAGCAGCTTAAGCCTTACAGGGATCAGGTCCTACGAGCAGTACTTC,TRBJ2-7,NA,TRBV7-9,NA
CASSERAGVWDTQYF,TGTGCCAGCAGTGAACGGGCGGGGGTCTGGGATACGCAGTATTTT,TRBJ2-3,TRBD2,TRBV25-1,NA
CASSHLSAAGTGELFF,TGCGCCAGCAGCCACCTTAGCGCCGCAGGCACCGGGGAGCTGTTTTTT,TRBJ2-2,NA,TRBV4-3,NA
CASSPGTEYGYTF,TGTGCCAGCAGTCCCGGGACAGAATATGGCTACACCTTC,TRBJ1-2,TRBD1,TRBV28,NA
CASRPGQGIPEQYF,TGTGCCAGCAGACCGGGTCAGGGAATCCCCGAGCAGTACTTC,TRBJ2-7,NA,TRBV28,NA
CASSPGGNSRTDTQYF,TGTGCCAGCAGCCCGGGGGGGAATTCGCGCACAGATACGCAGTATTTT,TRBJ2-3,TRBD2,TRBV6-4,NA
CASSLGLGENSYNEQFF,TGCGCCAGCAGCTTGGGACTAGGGGAAAACTCCTACAATGAGCAGTTCTTC,TRBJ2-1,NA,TRBV5-1,NA
CASSLGQTFTEAFF,TGCGCCAGCAGCCTGGGACAGACCTTCACTGAAGCTTTCTTT,TRBJ1-1,TRBD1,TRBV5-1,NA
CASSAGLYTGELFF,TGTGCCAGCAGTGCGGGACTTTACACCGGGGAGCTGTTTTTT,TRBJ2-2,NA,TRBV6-1,NA
CASSPGTAYPKLFF,TGTGCCAGCTCCCCCGGGACAGCTTATCCGAAACTGTTTTTT,TRBJ1-4,TRBD1,TRBV18,NA
CASSYGQDYEQYF,TGTGCCAGCAGTTATGGACAGGACTACGAGCAGTACTTC,TRBJ2-7,TRBD1,TRBV27,NA
CASSPPIIADTQYF,TGTGCCAGCTCACCACCCATTATAGCAGATACGCAGTATTTT,TRBJ2-3,NA,TRBV18,NA
CASSLATGGTEAFF,TGCGCCAGCAGCTTGGCCACGGGGGGGACTGAAGCTTTCTTT,TRBJ1-1,NA,TRBV5-1,few
CASSWSSACEQYF,TGTGCCAGCAGTTGGTCTAGCGCCTGTGAGCAGTACTTC,TRBJ2-7,NA,TRBV27,once
CASSFDRGRFDEQYF,TGTGCCAGCAGCTTTGACAGGGGGCGCTTCGACGAGCAGTACTTC,TRBJ2-7,TRBD1,TRBV7-9,NA
CASSSPFGAPGTGELFF,TGTGCCAGCAGCTCCCCTTTTGGGGCTCCCGGCACCGGGGAGCTGTTTTTT,TRBJ2-2,NA,TRBV7-2,few
CASTLPQETQYF,TGTGCCAGCACCCTACCCCAAGAGACCCAGTACTTC,TRBJ2-5,NA,TRBV7-2,NA
CASSPPGHYSGNTIYF,TGTGCCAGCTCACCACCGGGACACTACTCTGGAAACACCATATATTTT,TRBJ1-3,NA,TRBV18,NA
CASSWDRGNEQYF,TGTGCCAGCAGCTGGGACAGGGGGAACGAGCAGTACTTC,TRBJ2-7,TRBD1,TRBV7-6,NA
CASSLGQGVGNTEAFF,TGCGCCAGCAGCTTGGGGCAGGGGGTGGGGAACACTGAAGCTTTCTTT,TRBJ1-1,TRBD1,TRBV5-1,NA
CASSPRPGTGDYEQYF,TGTGCCAGCAGTCCACGCCCCGGGACAGGGGACTACGAGCAGTACTTC,TRBJ2-7,TRBD1,TRBV6-6,NA
CASSARLAGLEQYF,TGTGCCAGCAGTGCAAGGCTAGCGGGACTCGAGCAGTACTTC,TRBJ2-7,TRBD2,TRBV2,NA
CASSFVQSYEQYF,TGTGCCAGCAGCTTTGTCCAGTCCTACGAGCAGTACTTC,TRBJ2-7,NA,TRBV5-6,NA
CASSYGGTLNTEAFF,TGTGCCAGCAGTTACGGGGGGACCCTGAACACTGAAGCTTTCTTT,TRBJ1-1,NA,TRBV6-5,NA
CASSRGQGAGYTF,TGCGCCAGCAGCCGCGGACAGGGCGCCGGCTACACCTTC,TRBJ1-2,TRBD1,TRBV4-3,once
CASSLGNRGRTEAFF,TGTGCCAGCAGTTTAGGTAACAGGGGAAGGACTGAAGCTTTCTTT,TRBJ1-1,TRBD1,TRBV27,NA
CASSYGTGGSGYTF,TGCGCCAGCAGCTACGGGACAGGGGGTAGTGGCTACACCTTC,TRBJ1-2,TRBD1,TRBV4-3,NA
CASGPDRVTEAFF,TGTGCTAGTGGTCCCGACAGGGTCACTGAAGCTTTCTTT,TRBJ1-1,TRBD1,TRBV12-5,NA
CASSSSGPSYNEQFF,TGTGCCAGCAGTAGTAGCGGGCCGTCCTACAATGAGCAGTTCTTC,TRBJ2-1,TRBD2,TRBV28,NA